The present entry profiles one TCR beta chain with its context. Its antigen is still unknown. The V segment lost 3 bases and the J segment 1 base; nucleotides outside the gene matches: 10. This CDR3 has 17 residues. Germline-derived CDR1 and CDR2 are SGHRS and YFSETQ. This sample stems from a study of a mutant IDH1 vaccine in newly diagnosed glioma. TCRdb's table, derived via immunoSEQ multiplex PCR, lists solely in-frame clones and lacks some. The data hold over 30,000 clones, with about nine tenths observed a single time. The sample's time point: week 47, end of study. Vaccination comprised doses that each held 300 ug of mutant IDH1 20-mer peptide, plus topical imiquimod.

The TCR comes from a woman aged 35 to 49 with glioma. Sequencing was performed on PBMCs, taken from a glioma patient whose treatment included an IDH1 peptide vaccine. The rearrangement uses TRBV5-1 and TRBJ1-2, with 9 bases aligning to TRBD1. The CDR3 DNA sequence: TGCGCCAGCAGCTCCATACCGGGACAGGGCGATAACTATGGCTACACCTTC. Translating it yields CASSSIPGQGDNYGYTF.